These 32 T cell receptor beta chains were sequenced from one sample in a study of blood T cells in healthy people across ages (dated by TCRdb to the mid-2010s). The method was 5' RACE. Sequencing took place on an Illumina HiSeq 2500. A second PCR of roughly 6 to 11 cycles was run with a J-beta primer mix and a sample-barcoded 5' primer. In-frame beta chains were kept once TCRdb had trimmed the public reads at Q25 with fastp and called clones with MiXCR. Here each entry gathers all rows of one CDR3 protein and keeps the most common genes and DNA. The sample contains 850,000 to 1,100,000 distinct CDR3 sequences, 35% to 45% of them found a single time. Around 13% of the sample belongs to the ten largest clones. Source material: blood. The receptors derive from a man aged 18 to 29 in good health.

V usage is TRBV7-9 and J usage is TRBJ1-1; D gene unclear. V lost 2 bases, J lost 4 bases, and 14 bases lay in between. The germline V gene encodes CDR1 SEHNR and CDR2 FQNEAQ (reference sequence). The CDR3 length is 15 residues. The CDR3 is CASSLIVGLGTEAFF. Here the CDR3 DNA reads TGTGCCAGCAGCTTAATAGTGGGTCTAGGCACTGAAGCTTTCTTT.

This clonotype has only one observation. V and J are TRBV27 and TRBJ1-4, with 7 nucleotides matching TRBD1. The CDR3 is made up of 15 amino acids. Germline V gene lookup returns CDR1 MNHEY and CDR2 SMNVEV (reference sequence). V was clipped by 4 bases and J by 0 bases; unmatched bases: 2. CDR3 nucleotides: TGTGCCAGCAGTTACAGGGGAACAACTAATGAAAAACTGTTTTTT. Encoded protein: CASSYRGTTNEKLFF.

V usage is TRBV19 and J usage is TRBJ1-5; D gene uncertain. V was pared by 2 bases and J by 4 bases, with 12 bases between. This CDR3 spans 15 amino acids. Germline V gene sequence: CDR1 LNHDA, CDR2 SQIVND (reference sequence). CDR3 nucleotide sequence: TGTGCCAGTAGTATATCTCCTCAGGAAAATCAGCCCCAGCATTTT. It specifies CASSISPQENQPQHF. Complete variable domain (other parts from reference TRBV19 and TRBJ1-5): DGGITQSPKYLFRKEGQNVTLSCEQNLNHDAMYWYRQDPGQGLRLIYYSQIVNDFQKGDIAEGYSVSREKKESFPLTVTSAQKNPTAFYLCASSISPQENQPQHFGDGTRLSIL.

The chain carries TRBV9 and TRBJ2-1, with a weak D call TRBD1 (6 bases). The V end was cut by 0 bases, the J end by 6 bases, with 19 bases between. CDR3 length equals 17 residues. CDR1 and CDR2 from the germline V gene are SGDLS and YYNGEE. CDR3 residues: CASSVGGGHLNCNEQFF. The CDR3 nucleotides read TGTGCCAGCAGCGTAGGTGGGGGCCATTTAAACTGCAATGAGCAGTTCTTC.

This clonotype was seen more than once but under ten times. This may be a read error: a much more frequent sequence differs by one nucleotide. V and J are TRBV4-2 and TRBJ2-7; no clear D gene. Germline CDR1 is LGHNA and CDR2 is YNFKEQ. CDR3 length: 12 amino acids. V was clipped by 1 base and J by 7 bases, with 8 bases between them. The CDR3 coding sequence is TGTGCCAGCAGCCAAGGGTACAATGAGCAGTACTTC. Translation gives CASSQGYNEQYF.

This clonotype came up many times. The chain uses TRBV20-1 and TRBJ2-3, with D unresolved. Germline-derived CDR1 and CDR2 are DFQATT and SNEGSKA (reference sequence). The CDR3 extends over 12 amino acids. V was cut by 3 bases and J by 11 bases, with 15 bases left in between. In DNA, the CDR3 is TGCAGTGCTAGGGGTGTCGGAAATCTGCAGTATTTT. Translating it yields CSARGVGNLQYF.

This clonotype was seen only a few times. V and J are TRBV7-6 and TRBJ2-5; D not resolved. Germline-derived CDR1 and CDR2 are SGHVS and FNYEAQ. CDR3 length: 16 amino acids. Trimming took 2 bases from V and 2 from J, leaving 15 bases between them. This CDR3 is CASSLNLGRGQETQYF. The CDR3 DNA reads TGTGCCAGCAGCTTAAATCTGGGCCGTGGTCAAGAGACCCAGTACTTC.

This clonotype was found a few times. This chain joins TRBV6-2 or TRBV6-3 and TRBJ2-1; TRBD1 or TRBD2 may be the D gene (6 bases each). Germline V lookup: CDR1 MNHEY, CDR2 SVGEGT. The CDR3 is 15 residues long. V dropped 8 bases and J dropped 0 bases, with 14 bases sitting between them. CDR3 sequence reads: CASHGGTPSYNEQFF. The CDR3 nucleotides are TGTGCCAGCCATGGGGGGACACCCTCCTACAATGAGCAGTTCTTC.

This clonotype was counted a few times. This chain joins TRBV20-1 and TRBJ2-7; 7 bases agree with TRBD1. The junction had 12 bases not matched to a gene; V was cut back by 6 bases and J by 7 bases. Germline V gives CDR1 DFQATT, CDR2 SNEGSKA (reference sequence). There are 13 residues in the CDR3. CDR3 amino acids: CSACDRDGNEQYF. CDR3 sequence (DNA): TGCAGTGCCTGTGACAGGGATGGTAATGAGCAGTACTTC.

The chain joins TRBV3-1 to TRBJ2-5; unclear D gene. The germline CDR1 and CDR2 sequences are LGHDT and YNNKEL (reference sequence). Trimming took 4 bases from V and 5 from J, leaving 14 bases between them. This CDR3 comprises 14 residues. The CDR3, as DNA: TGTGCCAGCAGCCCATTGCGGCTTGGGGAGACCCAGTACTTC. This encodes CASSPLRLGETQYF.

J is TRBJ2-1 and V is TRBV24-1; TRBD1 agrees at 9 bases. Trimming took 3 bases from V and 6 from J; bases not matched to a gene: 5. The CDR3 is 15 residues long. The germline V gene has CDR1 KGHDR and CDR2 SFDVKD. CDR3 sequence: CATSDPRDRVNEQFF. In DNA, the CDR3 is TGTGCCACCAGTGATCCCCGGGACAGGGTCAATGAGCAGTTCTTC.

Details on this clonotype: It is unclear where the CDR3 begins or ends on the DNA, so no DNA is shown, and the CDR3 is as TCRdb lists it. The genes are TRBV11-1 and TRBJ1-2; no check of the table's D call, TRBD1, against the DNA was made. The V gene's germline CDR1 is SGHAT and CDR2 FQDESV (reference sequence). The CDR3 adds up to 13 amino acids, both ends counted. This CDR3 reads CASSFGQGSGDTF.

This chain connects TRBV25-1 to TRBJ1-4; TRBD1 matches at 7 bases. The length of the CDR3 is 15 residues. Germline V gene sequence: CDR1 MGHDK, CDR2 SYGVNS. J lost 5 bases, V lost 3 bases, and 6 bases had no gene match. The CDR3 region is CASSEGGGRNEKLFF. CDR3 bases: TGTGCCAGCAGTGAGGGAGGGGGCAGGAATGAAAAACTGTTTTTT.

This clonotype was detected only a few times. The chain combines TRBV20-1 with TRBJ2-7, with D maybe TRBD1 (6 bases). With 4 bases removed from V and 4 bases from J, the gap between germline ends came to 20 bases. Germline-derived CDR1 and CDR2 are DFQATT and SNEGSKA (reference sequence). This CDR3 has 15 amino acids. The CDR3 sequence is CSANPLGRDTYEQYF. The DNA of the CDR3 is TGCAGTGCTAATCCCCTCGGACGGGACACTTACGAGCAGTACTTC.

A word on this clonotype: A junction boundary mismatches the germline segment, possibly from a read error. This chain joins TRBV4-3 and TRBJ1-4; TRBD1 aligns across 7 bases. CDR3 size: 14 residues. Looked up from germline, CDR1 is LGHNA and CDR2 is YSLEER. CDR3 loop: CAGSHRQGGEKLFF. In DNA, the CDR3 is TGCGCCGGCAGCCATAGACAGGGCGGCGAAAAACTGTTTTTT.

The V call is TRBV5-1, the J call TRBJ1-3; D gene unclear. Germline V gives CDR1 SGHRS, CDR2 YFSETQ. This CDR3 spans 14 amino acids. Trimming left V 7 bases short and J 0 bases short, with 11 bases between. The CDR3 region is CASSTAHSGNTIYF. The CDR3 nucleotides are TGCGCCAGCTCCACGGCCCACTCTGGAAACACCATATATTTT. Combining the CDR3 with reference TRBV5-1 and TRBJ1-3 gives the whole variable domain KAGVTQTPRYLIKTRGQQVTLSCSPISGHRSVSWYQQTPGQGLQFLFEYFSETQRNKGNFPGRFSGRQFSNSRSEMNVSTLELGDSALYLCASSTAHSGNTIYFGEGSWLTVV.

A few counts support this clonotype. The genes are TRBV20-1 and TRBJ1-6, with 10 bases matching TRBD1. The germline V gene encodes CDR1 DFQATT and CDR2 SNEGSKA (reference sequence). The CDR3 spans 16 residues. V lost 0 bases, J lost 8 bases, and 7 bases stayed unmatched. The CDR3 sequence: CSARDFLGTGDSPLHF. Written as DNA, the CDR3 is TGCAGTGCTAGAGACTTTCTCGGGACAGGGGATTCACCCCTCCACTTT.

The chain combines TRBV13 with TRBJ2-1, with D perhaps given as TRBD1 or TRBD2 (7 bases each). V was shortened by 3 bases and J by 1 base, with 13 bases between the two germline ends. The CDR3 contains 16 residues. Germline V gene data show CDR1 as PRHDT and CDR2 as FYEKMQ (reference sequence). CDR3 sequence: CASSLGRGGSYNEQFF. Written as DNA, the CDR3 is TGTGCCAGCAGCTTGGGCAGGGGGGGATCCTACAATGAGCAGTTCTTC. Supplemented by reference TRBV13 and TRBJ2-1, the full variable domain reads AAGVIQSPRHLIKEKRETATLKCYPIPRHDTVYWYQQGPGQDPQFLISFYEKMQSDKGSIPDRFSAQQFSDYHSELNMSSLELGDSALYFCASSLGRGGSYNEQFFGPGTRLTVL.

Only a few counts were recorded for this clonotype. This chain uses TRBV4-3 with TRBJ2-7; D might be TRBD1 (6 bases). Trimming shortened V by 1 base and J by 4 bases, and 20 bases separated the two germline ends. The CDR3 has 17 amino acids. The germline CDR1 and CDR2 sequences are LGHNA and YSLEER. The CDR3 is CASSQAYRQEAGYEQYF. The CDR3 DNA reads as TGCGCCAGCAGCCAAGCGTATCGACAGGAGGCTGGTTACGAGCAGTACTTC.

The chain is built from TRBV20-1 and TRBJ1-1; the D is unclear. Trimming removed 3 bases at V and 5 bases at J, with 16 bases between. The length of the CDR3 is 14 residues. Looked up from germline, CDR1 is DFQATT and CDR2 is SNEGSKA (reference sequence). The CDR3 sequence: CSARDRAKGTEAFF. The CDR3 bases are TGCAGTGCTAGGGACCGCGCTAAAGGGACTGAAGCTTTCTTT.

The rearrangement links TRBV11-2 to TRBJ2-3; D uncertain. Trimming pared 4 bases from V and 6 bases from J, leaving 14 bases between. This CDR3 spans 14 amino acids. CDR1 and CDR2 from the germline V gene are SGHAT and FQNNGV. The CDR3 DNA is TGTGCCAGCAGCTCCCCTCGTGAGCGCGATACGCAGTATTTT. Translated: CASSSPRERDTQYF.

This clonotype was seen a few times. The V call is TRBV7-3, the J call TRBJ2-1, with 10 bases identical to TRBD2. Germline trimming cut 4 bases from V and 5 bases from J; bases unmatched to any gene: 5. This CDR3 comprises 15 residues. CDR1 and CDR2 (germline): SGHTA, FQGTGA. For the CDR3, the DNA is TGTGCCAGCAGCTCCGGACTAGCGGATAACAATGAGCAGTTCTTC. Translation gives CASSSGLADNNEQFF.

The V gene is TRBV11-2, the J gene TRBJ2-3; D tentatively reads TRBD1 or TRBD2 (6 bases each). The length of the CDR3 is 15 residues. V lost 4 bases, J lost 3 bases, and 14 bases lay in between. Looked up from germline, CDR1 is SGHAT and CDR2 is FQNNGV. The CDR3 here is CASSSLGGRTDTQYF. CDR3 DNA sequence: TGTGCCAGCAGCTCCCTTGGGGGGCGAACAGATACGCAGTATTTT.

The chain has TRBV12-3 or TRBV12-4 and TRBJ1-2; D might be TRBD1 (5 bases). The germline V and J ends were trimmed by 6 bases and 3 bases, with 11 bases remaining between them. CDR3 length equals 13 residues. The CDR3 nucleotides read TGTGCCAGCAGGCAGGGTTCGGACTATGGCTACACCTTC. Translation gives CASRQGSDYGYTF.

The table lists this clonotype with many counts. This sequence joins TRBV12-3 or TRBV12-4 and TRBJ2-5; 8 nucleotides agree with TRBD1. The ends lost 6 bases at V and 3 bases at J; junction bases unmatched: 6. The CDR3 totals 14 residues. This CDR3 is CASSTADREETQYF. The CDR3 DNA sequence: TGTGCCAGCAGCACCGCGGACAGGGAAGAGACCCAGTACTTC.

This chain joins TRBV7-6 and TRBJ2-3; D not certain. Per the germline V gene, CDR1 is SGHVS and CDR2 is FNYEAQ. V lost 5 bases to trimming and J lost 6 bases, with 9 bases between them. The CDR3 length is 12 residues. CDR3 sequence (DNA): TGTGCCAGCAGCCCCGGTTGGGATACGCAGTATTTT. It encodes CASSPGWDTQYF.

DNA of the CDR3: TGTGCCAGCAGTTACGGGGGTCGAGGCAATGAGCAGTTCTTC. This encodes CASSYGGRGNEQFF. This sequence joins TRBV6-5 and TRBJ2-1; possibly TRBD1 or TRBD2 for D (5 bases each). In germline, CDR1 is MNHEY, CDR2 SVGAGI. V lost 2 bases and J lost 6, with 11 bases in between. The CDR3 is 14 residues long.

The genes are TRBV6-2 or TRBV6-3 and TRBJ2-7; D perhaps matches TRBD1 (5 bases). Germline V CDR1 and CDR2: MNHEY, SVGEGT. With 0 bases removed from V and 3 bases from J, the gap between germline ends came to 12 bases. This CDR3 region has 15 residues. The CDR3 spells CASSYSTYDSYEQYF. The DNA for the CDR3 is TGTGCCAGCAGTTACTCGACGTATGACAGCTACGAGCAGTACTTC.

The table lists this clonotype with a few counts. V usage is TRBV27 and J usage is TRBJ2-5; D remains unclear. Trimming took off 5 bases at V and 4 bases at J, with 14 bases between the two ends. Germline-derived CDR1 and CDR2 are MNHEY and SMNVEV (reference sequence). The CDR3 length is 14 residues. Here the CDR3 DNA reads TGTGCCAGCAGTCGGACGTTGTTAGGAGAGACCCAGTACTTC. This encodes CASSRTLLGETQYF.

In this sample, this clonotype turned up a few times. The V gene is TRBV5-1, the J gene TRBJ1-1, with D possibly TRBD1 on 5 matching bases. The CDR3 totals 16 residues. Germline V gene data show CDR1 as SGHRS and CDR2 as YFSETQ. V was trimmed by 4 bases and J by 1 base, leaving 17 bases between them. This CDR3 reads CASSPGTQLKNTEAFF. The CDR3 DNA reads TGCGCCAGCAGCCCCGGGACCCAGCTCAAGAACACTGAAGCTTTCTTT. The entire variable domain, with the rest obtained from reference TRBV5-1 and TRBJ1-1, is as follows: KAGVTQTPRYLIKTRGQQVTLSCSPISGHRSVSWYQQTPGQGLQFLFEYFSETQRNKGNFPGRFSGRQFSNSRSEMNVSTLELGDSALYLCASSPGTQLKNTEAFFGQGTRLTVV.

This clonotype was seen a handful of times. This chain links TRBV15 with TRBJ1-6; TRBD1 might be the D (6 bases). The length of the CDR3 is 18 residues. Per germline, CDR1 LNHNV and CDR2 YYDKDF (reference sequence). The V end lost 2 bases, the J end lost 0 bases, and 14 bases lay between the germline ends. This CDR3 reads CATSRLRQDDSYNSPLHF. The CDR3 DNA reads TGTGCCACCAGCAGACTAAGACAGGACGACTCCTATAATTCACCCCTCCACTTT.

The V and J genes are TRBV12-5 and TRBJ1-1, with D maybe TRBD1 (5 bases). The CDR3 length is 14 residues. The germline V gene encodes CDR1 LGHNT and CDR2 FRNRAP. Trimming removed 5 bases at V and 10 bases at J, with 20 bases between. The CDR3 sequence: CASGPGTPSLGAFF. CDR3 sequence (DNA): TGTGCTAGTGGTCCCGGGACGCCTAGCCTAGGAGCTTTCTTT.